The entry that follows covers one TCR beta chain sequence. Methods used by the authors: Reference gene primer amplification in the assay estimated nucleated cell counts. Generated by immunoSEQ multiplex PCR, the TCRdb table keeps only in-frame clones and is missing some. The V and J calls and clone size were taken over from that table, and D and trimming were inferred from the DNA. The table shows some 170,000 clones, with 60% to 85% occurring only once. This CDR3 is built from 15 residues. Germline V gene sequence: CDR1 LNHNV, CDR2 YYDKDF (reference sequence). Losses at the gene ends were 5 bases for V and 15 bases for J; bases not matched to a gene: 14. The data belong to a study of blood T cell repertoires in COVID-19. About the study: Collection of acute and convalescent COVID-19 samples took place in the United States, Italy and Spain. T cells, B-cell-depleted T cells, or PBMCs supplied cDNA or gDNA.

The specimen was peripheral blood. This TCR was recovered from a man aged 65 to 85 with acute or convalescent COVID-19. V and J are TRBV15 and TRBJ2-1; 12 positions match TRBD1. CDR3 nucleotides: TGTGCCACCAGCGGGGACAGGGGGCAATTCGACAGACGGTTCTTC. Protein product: CATSGDRGQFDRRFF.